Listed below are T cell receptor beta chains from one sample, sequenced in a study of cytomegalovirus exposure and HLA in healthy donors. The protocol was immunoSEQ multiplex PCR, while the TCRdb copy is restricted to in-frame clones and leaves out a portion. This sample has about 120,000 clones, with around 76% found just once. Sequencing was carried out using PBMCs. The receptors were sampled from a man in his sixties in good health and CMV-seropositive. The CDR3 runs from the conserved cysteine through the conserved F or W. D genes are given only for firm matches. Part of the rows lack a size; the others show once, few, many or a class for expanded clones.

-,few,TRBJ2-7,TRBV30,TGTGCCTGGAGACCCCGGAGTAGGGGGTACGAGCAGTACTTC,CAWRPRSRGYEQYF
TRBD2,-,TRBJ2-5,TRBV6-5,TGTGCCAGCAGTTACCCCAGTGGAGCGGGAGGCGAGACCCAGTACTTC,CASSYPSGAGGETQYF
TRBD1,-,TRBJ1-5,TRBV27,TGTGCCAGCAGTTTGACAGGGGGCGCGTTCAATCAGCCCCAGCATTTT,CASSLTGGAFNQPQHF
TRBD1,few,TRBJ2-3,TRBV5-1,TGCGCCAGCAGCTTGGCCCTTTTCCCCCAGGGGGCGTACGTGGATACGCAGTATTTT,CASSLALFPQGAYVDTQYF
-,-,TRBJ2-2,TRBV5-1,TGCGCCAGCAGCTCCCAGGGGATCGGGACCGGGGAGCTGTTTTTT,CASSSQGIGTGELFF
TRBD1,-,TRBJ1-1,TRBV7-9,TGTGCCAGCAGCCCCGGACAGGGGAACACTGAAGCTTTCTTT,CASSPGQGNTEAFF
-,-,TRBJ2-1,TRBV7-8,TGTGCCAGCAGCCCCGGACACGATGAGCAGTTCTTC,CASSPGHDEQFF
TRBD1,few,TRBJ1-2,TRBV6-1,TGTGCCAGCAGCCGTACGAGAGGGGGCTTCTATGGCTACACCTTC,CASSRTRGGFYGYTF
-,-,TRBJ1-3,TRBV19,TGTGCCAGTACCTCTCCAGGGCTCGGGAACACCATATATTTT,CASTSPGLGNTIYF
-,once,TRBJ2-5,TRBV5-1,TGCGCCAGCAGCCCCCTCGCGGGGATCCGGGGAGAGACCCAGTACTTC,CASSPLAGIRGETQYF
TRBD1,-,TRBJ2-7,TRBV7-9,TGTGCCAGCAGCTCCAGAGCAGGGGGAGTCTCCTACGAGCAGTACTTC,CASSSRAGGVSYEQYF
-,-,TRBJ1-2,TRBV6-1,TGTGCCAGCAGTGAAGTTGGGGGGAAGAGGAGCTATGGCTACACCTTC,CASSEVGGKRSYGYTF
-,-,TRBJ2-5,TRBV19,TGTGCCAGTAGCGACAGAGTAGACCAAGAGACCCAGTACTTC,CASSDRVDQETQYF
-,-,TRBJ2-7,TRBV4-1,TGCGCCAGCAGCTCCCGACAGGATCAGAGCTACGAGCAGTACTTC,CASSSRQDQSYEQYF
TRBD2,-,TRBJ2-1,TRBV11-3,TGTGCCAGCAGCCTAGGTCTAGCGGGGGGGAGCTCCTACAATGAGCAGTTCTTC,CASSLGLAGGSSYNEQFF
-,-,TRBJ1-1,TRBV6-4,TGTGCCAGCAGTGTCGGAGGGGTTAACACTGAAGCTTTCTTT,CASSVGGVNTEAFF
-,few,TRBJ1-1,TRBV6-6,TGTGCCAGCAGTTACTTCGCGGGCGGGGAAGCTTTCTTT,CASSYFAGGEAFF
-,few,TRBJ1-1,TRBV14,TGTGCCAGCAGCCCCAACCCCCGAGCGGGCGGGAACACTGAAGCTTTCTTT,CASSPNPRAGGNTEAFF
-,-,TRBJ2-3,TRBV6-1,TGTGCCAGCAGTGAAGGTTATCAGAGGGGGTGGGATACGCAGTATTTT,CASSEGYQRGWDTQYF
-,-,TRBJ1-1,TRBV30,TGTGCCTGGTATCAGCCGGGAGGCCGTCGGGAAGCTTTCTTT,CAWYQPGGRREAFF
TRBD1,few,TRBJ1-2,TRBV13,TGTGCCAGCAGGGAGGGACAGGGGAACTATGGCTACACCTTC,CASREGQGNYGYTF
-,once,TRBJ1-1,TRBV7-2,TGTGCCAGCAGCTTATTGGGCAGGGAGGTTGAAGCTTTCTTT,CASSLLGREVEAFF
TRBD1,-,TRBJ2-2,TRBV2,TGTGCCAGCATGAGACAGGGCCTGAACACCGGGGAGCTGTTTTTT,CASMRQGLNTGELFF
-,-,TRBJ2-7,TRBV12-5,TGTGCTAGTGGTTTAGCTATGGGGGACACCTCCTACGAGCAGTACTTC,CASGLAMGDTSYEQYF
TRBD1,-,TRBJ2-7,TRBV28,TGTGCCAGCAGTAAACAGGGGTTCGAGCAGTACTTC,CASSKQGFEQYF
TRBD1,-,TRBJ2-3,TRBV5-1,TGCGCCAGCAGTACGGACAGGGACACAGATACGCAGTATTTT,CASSTDRDTDTQYF
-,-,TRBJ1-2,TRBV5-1,TGCGCCAGCAGCTTGGTGTCAGGGGAAGACTATGGCTACACCTTC,CASSLVSGEDYGYTF
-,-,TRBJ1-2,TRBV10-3,TGTGCCATCAGTGAACAGGGTCAGGTCTATGGCTACACCTTC,CAISEQGQVYGYTF
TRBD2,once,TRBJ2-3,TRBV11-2,TGTGCCAGCAACGCGGGAGCTAGCACAGATACGCAGTATTTT,CASNAGASTDTQYF